This TCR beta chain was identified during a study of blood T cells in healthy people across ages. The germline V gene encodes CDR1 DFQATT and CDR2 SNEGSKA (reference sequence). The CDR3 runs to 14 residues. With a J-beta primer mix and a sample-barcoded 5' primer, a second PCR ran roughly 7 to 11 cycles. TCRdb re-analysed the 5' RACE reads in MiXCR, keeping a single row per CDR3 protein. There are about 1.5 million distinct CDR3 sequences in the sample; approximately 43% occur only once, and over 3.5% lies in the top ten. Each sample provided at least 5 micrograms of extracted total RNA. Study results and limitations: Fewer expanded clones and more diversity marked long-lived versus aged donors.

This clonotype was counted between two and nine times. What it binds is unknown. The junction differs from germline at one of its ends, possibly a read error. This TCR came from a woman between 18 and 29 years old in good health. The specimen was blood. The J gene is TRBJ2-7, the V gene TRBV20-1, with TRBD2 matching 10 bases. The CDR3 sequence is CSPRGGTSVYEQYF. The CDR3 DNA reads TGCAGTCCTAGGGGGGGGACTAGCGTCTACGAGCAGTACTTC.